This note documents a single T cell receptor (beta chain) sequence. The data were obtained in a study of T cell responses to AZD1222 COVID-19 vaccine. About the study: The analysis combined second doses at about 4 or about 12 weeks.

Germline V gene lookup returns CDR1 SGHKS and CDR2 YYEKEE (reference sequence). The CDR3 length is 15 residues. V was shortened by 0 bases and J by 12 bases, with 19 bases between the two germline ends. Measured with immunoSEQ multiplex PCR; TCRdb has only the in-frame clones, and not every one. The sample contains about 120,000 clones, roughly 90% of which appear only once. The source material was peripheral blood, sampled on day 0 of AZD1222 vaccination. The J gene is TRBJ2-1, the V gene TRBV5-5, with D possibly being TRBD2 (7 bases). The TCR originated in an adult in good health. The CDR3 bases are TGTGCCAGCAGCTTGGAGGCGGGGGCACCACTGGGGCAGTTCTTC. Translated: CASSLEAGAPLGQFF.